This T cell receptor beta chain is drawn from a study of shared clonotypes between healthy human individuals. Study-wide results and caveats: Genetic and exposure-history diversity was limited by the few donors.

Everyone who donated was a Caucasian adult who lived in Nashville, Tennessee. The split of CD4+ cells yielded CD45RA+ naive and CD45RA-negative memory subsets. In the case of this clone: Its antigen remains unidentified.

The material for each subset, its genomic DNA, was split evenly across several immunoSEQ plates. Method: immunoSEQ multiplex PCR; TCRdb's copy keeps in-frame clones and lacks some. The sample shows around 750,000 clones, less than 85% of them seen only once. Trimming stripped 2 bases from V and 2 bases from J, with 11 bases between. CDR3 length: 14 amino acids. Per the germline V gene, CDR1 is SGHRS and CDR2 is YFSETQ. This chain joins TRBV5-1 and TRBJ2-7; perhaps D is TRBD1 or TRBD2 (6 bases each). The sequence came from a woman aged 25 to 39 in good health. Sequences were obtained from memory CD4+ T cells sorted from blood. The subset here: CD45RA-negative fraction. The CDR3 is CASSFAGEAYEQYF. DNA for the CDR3: TGCGCCAGCAGCTTTGCAGGGGAGGCCTACGAGCAGTACTTC.